The entry below describes one T cell receptor beta chain. This specimen belongs to a study of T cells after yellow fever vaccination. Universal primer sites and UMIs were introduced during 5'RACE template-switching synthesis of TCR cDNA. Each CDR3 protein gets one entry after TCRdb re-called the 5' RACE reads with MiXCR. This table holds under 600,000 distinct CDR3 sequences, roughly 12% found once. Germline values: CDR1 LGHDT, CDR2 YNNKEL (reference sequence). The V end lost 0 bases, the J end lost 7 bases, and 6 bases lay between the germline ends. The length of the CDR3 is 12 residues. This chain links TRBV3-1 with TRBJ1-2; D uncertain. The material sequenced was PBMCs, taken on the day of the yellow fever booster vaccination. The receptor was isolated from a young man who received the YFV17D yellow fever vaccine. CDR3 loop: CASSQDARGYTF. In nucleotides, the CDR3 is TGTGCCAGCAGCCAAGATGCCCGTGGCTACACCTTC.